This is a list of T cell receptor beta chains from one sample in a study of cytomegalovirus exposure and HLA in healthy donors. Generated by immunoSEQ multiplex PCR, the TCRdb table keeps only in-frame clones and is missing some. The data show some 200,000 clones, with almost 70% seen just once and 2.6% held by the top ten. The source material was PBMCs. These receptors all stem from a man between 40 and 49 years old in good health and CMV-seropositive. The CDR3 runs from the conserved cysteine through the conserved F or W. A D gene is named only where the DNA matches it firmly. Not every row has a clone size; where given, it reads once, few, many or a size class.

NA	TRBV11-2	NA	TRBJ1-3	TGTGCCAGCAGCTTGCTAGGCCGCTCTGGAAACACCATATATTTT	CASSLLGRSGNTIYF
NA	TRBV5-5	TRBD1	TRBJ1-4	TGTGCCAGCAGCTTGGTGGGACAGGGGGTCGGTAATGAAAAACTGTTTTTT	CASSLVGQGVGNEKLFF
NA	TRBV7-9	NA	TRBJ2-5	TGTGCCAGCAGCTCATCCCAGGGATGGCTCGGGTCCCAGTACTTC	CASSSSQGWLGSQYF
NA	TRBV5-6	NA	TRBJ1-2	TGTGCCAGCAGCGCGAAGTATGGCTACACCTTC	CASSAKYGYTF
NA	TRBV10-2	TRBD2	TRBJ2-1	TGCGCCAGCAGCGACCGGGGGGGTGTCTCAATTGAGCAGTTCTTC	CASSDRGGVSIEQFF
NA	TRBV5-1	TRBD1	TRBJ1-4	TGCGCCAGCAGCTTGGGGGACAGGGGGAATGAAAAACTGTTTTTT	CASSLGDRGNEKLFF
NA	TRBV5-1	NA	TRBJ2-3	TGCGCCAGCAGCTTTAGGGAGTTCACAGATACGCAGTATTTT	CASSFREFTDTQYF
NA	TRBV6-6	TRBD1	TRBJ1-3	TGTGCCAGCAGCCTACGGGGGACAGGGGGCGGAAACACCATATATTTT	CASSLRGTGGGNTIYF
NA	TRBV5-6	TRBD1	TRBJ2-5	TGTGCCAGCAGCTTTCGACAGGGACAAGAGACCCAGTACTTC	CASSFRQGQETQYF
NA	TRBV6-1	NA	TRBJ1-2	TGTGCCAGCACCCCTTCACGGGGGATCTATGGCTACACCTTC	CASTPSRGIYGYTF
NA	TRBV2	TRBD2	TRBJ2-5	TGTGCCAGCAGCTCAGCGGGGGGCAGGGAGACCCAGTACTTC	CASSSAGGRETQYF
NA	TRBV2	TRBD1	TRBJ1-1	TGTGCCAGCACGACAGGGCAGTCCACTGAAGCTTTCTTT	CASTTGQSTEAFF
few	TRBV6-5	TRBD1	TRBJ2-7	TGTGCCAGCAGTTACGGGACAGGGGGACGAGAGCAGTACTTC	CASSYGTGGREQYF
NA	TRBV6-1	NA	TRBJ2-1	TGTGCCAGCAGTAGAGGACAGTCCTACAATGAGCAGTTCTTC	CASSRGQSYNEQFF
NA	TRBV28	NA	TRBJ2-2	TGTGCCAGCAGTTTGCAGACCGGGGAGCTGTTTTTT	CASSLQTGELFF
NA	TRBV28	TRBD1	TRBJ1-2	TGTGCCAGCCCTGGTCAACCGGGACAGATGGTCTTC	CASPGQPGQMVF
NA	TRBV5-6	TRBD1	TRBJ1-2	TGTGCCAGCAGCTTGAGGAGGGGGACAGTTAACTATGGCTACACCTTC	CASSLRRGTVNYGYTF
NA	TRBV19	TRBD1	TRBJ2-6	TGTGCCAGTAGTCTAACTCGGACAGGGTCTGGGGCCAACGTCCTGACTTTC	CASSLTRTGSGANVLTF
NA	TRBV29-1	NA	TRBJ1-2	TGCAGCGTTGTAGGGGGGGCGCTTAATGGCTACACCTTC	CSVVGGALNGYTF
NA	TRBV6-6	NA	TRBJ1-6	TGTGCCAGCAGTCCCGGGAGGGAACATGGATCACCCCTCCACTTT	CASSPGREHGSPLHF
NA	TRBV19	NA	TRBJ2-2	TGTGCCAGTCGAGATCTCCGGGAAGTCGACACCGGGGAGCTGTTTTTT	CASRDLREVDTGELFF
NA	TRBV10-1	NA	TRBJ2-7	TGCGCCAGCAGTGACAACTCCTACGAGCAGTACTTC	CASSDNSYEQYF